This TCR beta chain was recorded in a study of blood T cell repertoires in COVID-19. At the level of the study: Sites across the United States, Italy and Spain contributed samples from acute and convalescent COVID-19. PBMCs, B-cell-depleted T cells, or T cells were the source of the cDNA or gDNA that made up the material.

In the study's own analysis: Amplification with reference gene primers provided the estimates of nucleated cell counts. Repertoires were generated with immunoSEQ multiplex PCR, while TCRdb's copy carries only in-frame clones and drops some. D and trimming come from the DNA, and the V and J calls and clone size come from that table. The table records under 450,000 clones, about 86% of them present only once. The TCR sequence derives from an older woman with COVID-19, enrolled during active disease. Sample: peripheral blood.

This CDR3 reads CASSSNPTSGGNNEQFF. As DNA, the CDR3 is TGCGCCAGCAGCTCCAACCCGACTAGCGGGGGGAATAATGAGCAGTTCTTC. This chain uses TRBV5-1 with TRBJ2-1; TRBD2 matches at 13 bases. The CDR3 has 17 amino acids. Trimming at V came to 3 bases and at J to 7 bases, leaving 10 bases not matched to a gene. In germline, CDR1 is SGHRS, CDR2 YFSETQ.